Listed below are T cell receptor beta chains from one sample, sequenced in a study of T cells in Graves' hyperthyroidism and ophthalmopathy. MiXCR, run by TCRdb on the multiplex PCR reads, gives a single entry per CDR3 protein. The table has 690,000 or so distinct CDR3 sequences, around 19% seen once; the top ten hold over 15%. The sequencing input was blood. The receptors stem from a woman aged 50 to 65 with Graves' hyperthyroidism that later progressed to Graves' ophthalmopathy. The CDR3 runs from the conserved cysteine through the conserved F or W. The D gene is left open where the match is weak. Not every row has a clone size; where given, it reads once, few, many or a size class.

>TRBV7-8|many|TRBJ1-3|.
CASSLRGAGNTIYF
TGTGCCAGCAGCTTAAGAGGGGCGGGAAACACCATATATTTT
>TRBV5-1|many|TRBJ1-2|.
CASSPSGANYGYTF
TGCGCCAGCAGCCCCAGCGGAGCTAACTATGGCTACACCTTC
>TRBV29-1|few|TRBJ2-7|.
CSVEVRSYEQYF
TGCAGCGTTGAAGTCCGTTCCTACGAGCAGTACTTC
>TRBV5-1|.|TRBJ2-6|.
CASSLTRTSFSGANVLTF
TGCGCCAGCAGCTTGACCCGGACATCCTTCTCTGGGGCCAACGTCCTGACTTTC
>TRBV3-1|many|TRBJ2-5|.
CASSQGSQKETQYF
TGTGCCAGCAGCCAAGGGTCGCAGAAAGAGACCCAGTACTTC
>TRBV11-2|many|TRBJ2-5|.
CASSLETRQETQYF
TGTGCCAGCAGCTTAGAGACCAGGCAAGAGACCCAGTACTTC
>TRBV20-1|few|TRBJ1-6|.
CSASVDPNSPLHF
TGCAGTGCGAGCGTGGACCCTAATTCACCCCTCCACTTT
>TRBV20-1|few|TRBJ1-3|.
CSARRTGAGNTIYF
TGCAGTGCTAGACGAACAGGAGCTGGAAACACCATATATTTT
>TRBV2|few|TRBJ2-1|TRBD1
CASRTGRSSYNEQFF
TGTGCCAGCAGGACAGGGCGGAGCTCCTACAATGAGCAGTTCTTC
>TRBV5-4|many|TRBJ1-1|TRBD1
CASSLTRDRGITEAFF
TGTGCCAGCAGCTTAACCCGGGACAGGGGAATAACTGAAGCTTTCTTT
>TRBV19|few|TRBJ1-5|.
CASSINSGDNQPQHF
TGTGCCAGTAGTATCAATAGCGGCGACAATCAGCCCCAGCATTTT
>TRBV30|.|TRBJ1-6|.
CTWSVGHNSPLHF
TGTACCTGGAGTGTTGGGCATAATTCACCCCTCCACTTT
>TRBV3-1|many|TRBJ2-7|TRBD2
CASSQDSGGTSYEQYF
TGTGCCAGCAGCCAGGATAGCGGGGGGACCTCCTACGAGCAGTACTTC
>TRBV11-3|many|TRBJ1-1|.
CASKAGGSTEAFF
TGTGCCAGCAAGGCCGGGGGATCTACTGAAGCTTTCTTT
>TRBV4-1|once|TRBJ1-1|.
CASSPGTWSTEAFF
TGCGCCAGCAGCCCCGGGACATGGAGTACTGAAGCTTTCTTT
>TRBV7-8|many|TRBJ2-5|.
CASSLAVGRLILDQETQYF
TGTGCCAGCAGCTTAGCTGTTGGACGGCTCATTTTGGACCAAGAGACCCAGTACTTC
>TRBV3-1|.|TRBJ1-5|.
CASSAGGSQPQHF
TGTGCCAGCAGTGCCGGGGGAAGCCAGCCCCAGCATTTT
>TRBV12-3/TRBV12-4|.|TRBJ1-6|.
CASRRGEAYNSPLHF
TGTGCCAGCAGGCGCGGAGAGGCCTATAATTCACCCCTCCACTTT
>TRBV20-1|many|TRBJ2-3|.
CSAPPRTLSTDTQYF
TGCAGTGCTCCTCCTCGGACTCTGAGCACAGATACGCAGTATTTT
>TRBV27|few|TRBJ2-3|.
CASSLSGYGTQYF
TGTGCCAGCAGTTTATCGGGGTATGGTACGCAGTATTTT
>TRBV6-5|many|TRBJ1-2|.
CASSYWVDRPDGYTF
TGTGCCAGCAGTTACTGGGTCGACCGCCCGGACGGCTACACCTTC
>TRBV7-6|.|TRBJ2-1|TRBD2
CASSLGRGGGYEQFF
TGTGCCAGCAGCTTAGGGCGGGGGGGCGGTTATGAGCAGTTCTTC
>TRBV6-1|.|TRBJ2-7|.
CASRLVEAYEQYF
TGTGCCAGCCGACTAGTGGAGGCCTACGAGCAGTACTTC
>TRBV6-1|many|TRBJ1-2|TRBD1
CASRKGQGAANYGYTF
TGTGCCAGCAGGAAGGGACAGGGGGCAGCTAACTATGGCTACACCTTC
>TRBV7-2|.|TRBJ1-5|TRBD1
CASSPGTVQPQHF
TGTGCCAGCAGCCCAGGGACAGTCCAGCCCCAGCATTTT
>TRBV11-2|many|TRBJ2-1|.
CATGQAGARNEQFF
TGTGCCACTGGCCAGGCGGGGGCCCGCAATGAGCAGTTCTTC
>TRBV20-1|.|TRBJ1-1|.
CSASGGAGAFF
TGCAGTGCTAGTGGGGGGGCGGGAGCTTTCTTT
>TRBV15|.|TRBJ2-5|.
CATSPPYPGDQETQYF
TGTGCCACCAGCCCCCCCTACCCAGGGGACCAAGAGACCCAGTACTTC
>TRBV18|many|TRBJ2-6|.
CASSPDLSGANVLTF
TGTGCCAGCTCACCAGACCTGTCTGGGGCCAACGTCCTGACTTTC
>TRBV3-1|many|TRBJ2-5|TRBD2
CASSRLAVVQETQYF
TGTGCCAGCAGCCGACTAGCCGTAGTCCAAGAGACCCAGTACTTC
>TRBV19|few|TRBJ2-7|.
CASSRDFFYEQYF
TGTGCCAGTAGCCGGGACTTCTTCTACGAGCAGTACTTC